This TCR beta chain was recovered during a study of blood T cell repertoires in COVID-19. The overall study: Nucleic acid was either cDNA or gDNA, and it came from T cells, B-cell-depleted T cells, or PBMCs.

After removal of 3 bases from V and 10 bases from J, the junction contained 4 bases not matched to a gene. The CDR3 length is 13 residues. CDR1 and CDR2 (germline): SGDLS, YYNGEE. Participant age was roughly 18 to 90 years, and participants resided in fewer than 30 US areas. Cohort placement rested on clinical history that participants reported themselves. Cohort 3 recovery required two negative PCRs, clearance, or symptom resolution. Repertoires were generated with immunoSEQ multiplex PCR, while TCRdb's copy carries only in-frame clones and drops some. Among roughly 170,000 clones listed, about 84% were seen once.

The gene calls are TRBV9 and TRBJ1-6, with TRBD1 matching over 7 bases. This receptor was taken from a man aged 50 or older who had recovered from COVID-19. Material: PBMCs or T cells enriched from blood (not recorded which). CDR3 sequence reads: CASSEGQASPLHF. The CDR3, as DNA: TGTGCCAGCAGCGAAGGACAGGCGTCACCCCTCCACTTT.